This T cell receptor beta chain was sequenced in a study of shared clonotypes between healthy human individuals (TCRdb year 2020). For the wider study: A couple of women and a few men aged 18 to 49 years were included in the cohort. For each donor, three plates each were used for CD4 naive and CD4 memory, two plates were used for CD8 naive, and one plate was used for CD8 memory. To estimate repertoire size and how much clonotypes are shared between individuals, the study performed deep sequencing of blood TCR repertoires from a few healthy adults. To increase sequencing depth and limit assay-specific biases, TCR repertoire library preparation and sequencing were carried out by different laboratories using diverse techniques. Between about 0.9 and 9 billion PBMCs per donor were obtained by leukapheresis.

As for this clone: This clone's antigen is unknown. An end of the junction differs from the germline gene, which may be a read error.

The paper as a whole reports these results and caveats: Because the study included a small number of donors, the genetic and exposure-history diversity represented was limited. Incomplete sequencing was indicated by rarefaction of sorted-subset datasets, despite the large sequencing depth. Sharing across several donors was observed for around 4.8% of naive CD4, under 4% of naive CD8, roughly 2.4% of memory CD4, and roughly 0.4% of memory CD8 clonotypes. Based on pairwise subsampling, the degree of clonotype sharing among donors was expected to be affected by sequencing depth. Higher generation probabilities were observed for clonotypes shared by all four sorted-subset donors than for non-shared clonotypes. Sampling was restricted to blood, and TCR repertoires in tissue are likely to differ from TCR repertoires in blood. Larger estimated clonotype richness was generally found for naive subsets than for memory subsets.

Using the deep immunoSEQ assay, multiplex PCR amplified TCR CDR3 regions from genomic DNA. Extracted genomic DNA from each cell subset was distributed evenly across all wells of several immunoSEQ 96-well plates, and each plate was treated as a replicate. For sorted subsets, approximately 0.2 ug of genomic DNA, equivalent to some 33,000 T cell genomes, went into each replicate PCR. The purified libraries were quantified using a Qubit 3.0 fluorometer, sized with a Bioanalyzer 2100, and then quantified again using the KAPA Library Quantification kit. Each immunoSEQ 96-well plate was sequenced on its own single-read 150-cycle Illumina NextSeq 550 flow cell. In the original analysis: Because only junctional sequences without quality scores were contained in the immunoSEQ output, filtering matching that applied to full-length reads could not be performed. To assign V/J genes and CDR3, sequences were annotated against IMGT germline references using PyIR, a Python wrapper for IgBLAST v1.9. Reads with weak V/J assignments (E-value above 1e-6), missing CDR3, stop codons, out-of-frame junctions, or ambiguous translated residues were removed. V3J clonotypes were defined as sequences sharing an identical inferred V gene, J gene, and CDR3 amino acid sequence. To compute the percentage overlap between repertoires, the number of shared unique clonotypes was divided by the size of the smaller repertoire. Richness of each repertoire was evaluated using RTK rarefaction, the Chao1 estimator, and Recon v2.1 estimates of unobserved clonotypes. Generation probabilities for all TCRbeta clonotypes obtained by the gDNA method from a handful of donors were computed using OLGA. The source is immuneACCESS, and TCRdb retained only in-frame sequences with V and J called. Part of the clones is not carried over; for the studies checked, unresolved V genes explain less than half of this, and the remainder is unexplained. V and J calls and clone size are as listed in that table; D and trimming were resolved from the DNA. The table for this sample lists around 700,000 clones; roughly 78% of them were counted only once. The ten largest account for 1.8% of the sample.

Donors were healthy HIV-negative adults with no recently reported acute infections or vaccinations. Only Caucasian adults living in Nashville, Tennessee, USA were represented among the donors. Magnetic negative selection was used to enrich CD4+ T cells, after which naive cells were positively selected on CD45RA and the negative fraction became the memory subset. After blood collection by leukapheresis, PBMCs were isolated using Ficoll-Histopaque density gradient centrifugation and then cryopreserved in the vapor phase of liquid nitrogen. Analytical flow cytometry was used to check the purity and quantity of every magnetically sorted T cell population. Genomic DNA was isolated from each sorted fraction and quantified by UV absorbance on a Nanodrop 2000c. This clonotype was sampled from a young woman in good health. Input material: memory CD4+ T cells sorted from blood. Taken with the paper, the label for cell subset or site translates to: CD45RA-negative fraction.

The sequence in DNA is TGTGCCAGCAGTTTTCGCCCGCGCGGGAACCCCGGGGAGCTGTTTTTT. It encodes CASSFRPRGNPGELFF. The chain couples TRBV28 to TRBJ2-2; matching of 6 bases hints at TRBD2 as the D gene. The germline V gene yields MDHEN for CDR1 and SYDVKM for CDR2. From the cysteine through the phenylalanine, the CDR3 covers 16 amino acids. Only the CDR3 DNA stays, 48 bases, in frame from base 1.